This T cell receptor (beta chain) was identified during a study of blood T cell repertoires in COVID-19. Study at large: Sites in the United States, Italy and Spain provided acute and convalescent COVID-19 samples.

The CDR3 runs 17 residues. V lost 7 bases, J lost 0 bases, and 12 bases stayed unmatched. Germline V CDR1 and CDR2: LNHDA, SQIVND (reference sequence). It was during active infection that Seattle patients were enrolled and then longitudinally followed. In the original processing: Amplification of reference gene primers provided the estimated nucleated cell counts. The repertoire was sequenced with immunoSEQ multiplex PCR; TCRdb's copy has only in-frame clones and lacks some. The DNA gave D and trimming, while V, J and clone size come from that table. The data hold 250,000 to 300,000 clones, with 85% to 90% observed a single time.

The chain recombines TRBV19 with TRBJ2-1; 7 positions match TRBD1. Sequenced: peripheral blood. This receptor was obtained from a woman aged 25 to 39 with COVID-19, enrolled during active disease. The CDR3 coding sequence is TGTGCCAGTACCCCTATAGTAGGGGGCAGCTCCTACAATGAGCAGTTCTTC. It encodes CASTPIVGGSSYNEQFF.